This T cell receptor (beta chain) was captured in a study of response to subunit inactivated influenza vaccine. TCRdb re-analysed the RT-PCR reads in MiXCR, keeping a single row per CDR3 protein. The sample has almost 250,000 distinct CDR3 sequences, approximately 12% seen once; the top ten hold roughly 7.7%. General observations from the study: The authors proposed limited new T cell recruitment per seasonal influenza vaccination.

Ten or more counts support this clonotype. What it recognizes is unknown. This CDR3 is 12 amino acids long. Looked up from germline, CDR1 is SEHNR and CDR2 is FQNEAQ (reference sequence). Trimming pared 4 bases from V and 3 bases from J, leaving 7 bases between. The specimen was non-naive T cells sorted from PBMCs, collected 14 to 15 days before vaccination. This receptor was identified in a man between 45 and 60 years old who received an inactivated influenza vaccine. The chain couples TRBV7-9 to TRBJ2-7; D is perhaps TRBD2 (6 bases). The CDR3 region is CASSSGVYEQYF. The DNA of the CDR3 is TGTGCCAGCAGCTCGGGGGTCTACGAGCAGTACTTC.